This T cell receptor beta chain was sequenced during a study of T-cell reconstitution after alpha-beta-depleted transplantation in children. Study-wide findings and caveats: The main origin of T-cell counts and diversity one year after transplant was newly produced T cells.

Preparation of the TCRbeta library was carried out with unique molecular identifiers. TCRdb independently ran MiXCR on the PCR reads; one entry per CDR3 protein. Of hundreds of thousands of distinct CDR3 sequences in the sample, 15% to 20% are singletons; the top ten hold 5%. This clonotype was seen only a few times. As yet, its antigen is unknown. CDR3 size: 13 residues. Germline V lookup: CDR1 MDHEN, CDR2 SYDVKM. The ends were cut back, 6 bases at V and 4 bases at J, with 12 bases in the middle. The V call is TRBV28, the J call TRBJ1-1; TRBD1 is a possible D gene (5 bases). Source: PBMCs, mostly from graft donor cells, taken 360 days after TCRalphabeta/CD19-depleted stem cell transplant. The sequence was collected from a male patient aged 10 to 17 who had a stem cell transplant for acute lymphoblastic leukemia, so the T cells may come from the graft donor. CDR3 loop: CASSLGDFTEAFF. CDR3 in DNA: TGTGCCAGCAGCTTAGGGGATTTCACTGAAGCTTTCTTT.